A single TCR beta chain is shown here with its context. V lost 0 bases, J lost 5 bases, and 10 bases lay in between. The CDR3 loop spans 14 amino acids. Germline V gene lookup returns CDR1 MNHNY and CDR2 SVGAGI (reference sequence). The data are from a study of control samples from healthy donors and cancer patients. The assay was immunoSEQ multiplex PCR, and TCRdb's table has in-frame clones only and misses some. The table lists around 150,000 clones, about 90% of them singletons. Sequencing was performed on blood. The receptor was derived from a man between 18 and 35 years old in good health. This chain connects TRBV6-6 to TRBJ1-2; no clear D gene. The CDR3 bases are TGTGCCAGCAGTTACTCTGGGGAGGGTTATGGCTACACCTTC. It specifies CASSYSGEGYGYTF.